This is a list of T cell receptor beta chains from one sample in a study of cytotoxic CD8 clonotypes in ibrutinib-treated CLL. The method was immunoSEQ multiplex PCR; TCRdb's version includes in-frame clones alone and lacks a portion of them. The sample lists over 40,000 clones; around 78% were seen once. The specimen was PBMCs, collected after 24 months of ibrutinib treatment. The receptors derive from a human donor with chronic lymphocytic leukemia. The CDR3 runs from the conserved cysteine through the conserved F or W. D genes are given only for firm matches. A row's size may be missing; if present it is once, few, many or a size class.

CASSSAGSRDEQYF	TGTGCCAGCAGTTCAGCGGGATCTCGAGACGAGCAGTACTTC	NA	TRBV27	TRBJ2-7	TRBD2
CASSVAGQNYGYTF	TGTGCCAGCAGCGTAGCGGGACAAAACTATGGCTACACCTTC	NA	TRBV9	TRBJ1-2	NA
CASSIQQGPGNTIYF	TGTGCCAGTAGTATACAACAGGGACCCGGAAACACCATATATTTT	NA	TRBV19	TRBJ1-3	NA
CASSLATSGYYEQYF	TGTGCCAGCAGCTTGGCGACTAGCGGGTACTACGAGCAGTACTTC	NA	TRBV5-4	TRBJ2-7	TRBD2
CASSDGGWNTEAFF	TGTGCCAGCAGTGACGGGGGGTGGAACACTGAAGCTTTCTTT	once	TRBV6-1	TRBJ1-1	NA
CASRPGTGVSYTF	TGTGCCAGCAGACCCGGGACAGGGGTGAGCTACACCTTC	NA	TRBV6-5	TRBJ1-2	TRBD1
CASRPDSGNTIYF	TGTGCCAGCAGACCCGACTCTGGAAACACCATATATTTT	NA	TRBV6-6	TRBJ1-3	NA
CARNQAGRHQPQHF	TGCGCCAGGAATCAGGCAGGCCGGCATCAGCCCCAGCATTTT	NA	TRBV5-1	TRBJ1-5	NA
CASSLVRNEQFF	TGTGCCAGCAGCTTAGTGCGGAATGAGCAGTTCTTC	NA	TRBV7-2	TRBJ2-1	NA
CASSGAVGSYGYTF	TGTGCCAGCAGCGGGGCGGTGGGGAGCTATGGCTACACCTTC	NA	TRBV9	TRBJ1-2	NA
CASGQGRITDTQYF	TGTGCCAGTGGACAGGGTCGGATCACAGATACGCAGTATTTT	NA	TRBV27	TRBJ2-3	TRBD1
CASWKGGGNQPQHF	TGCGCCAGCTGGAAGGGTGGAGGAAATCAGCCCCAGCATTTT	NA	TRBV10-2	TRBJ1-5	NA
CASSRLASYEQYF	TGTGCCAGCAGCCGTTTAGCCTCCTACGAGCAGTACTTC	NA	TRBV6-5	TRBJ2-7	NA
CAISAQGSNTEAFF	TGTGCCATCAGTGCTCAGGGGTCCAACACTGAAGCTTTCTTT	once	TRBV10-3	TRBJ1-1	NA
CASSLNTENTEAFF	TGTGCCAGCTCACTAAATACTGAGAACACTGAAGCTTTCTTT	NA	TRBV18	TRBJ1-1	NA
CASSSDRAPGTEAFF	TGTGCCAGCAGCTCCGATAGGGCGCCCGGAACTGAAGCTTTCTTT	NA	TRBV9	TRBJ1-1	NA
CASSLVLDVYSGNTIYF	TGTGCCAGCAGCTTGGTATTAGACGTCTACTCTGGAAACACCATATATTTT	NA	TRBV11-2	TRBJ1-3	NA
CASSGGPSDTQYF	TGTGCCAGCAGCGGGGGACCGTCAGATACGCAGTATTTT	NA	TRBV9	TRBJ2-3	NA
CASSLGWTSADTQYF	TGCGCCAGCAGCTTGGGTTGGACTAGCGCAGATACGCAGTATTTT	NA	TRBV5-1	TRBJ2-3	TRBD2
CASSQGERASYEQYF	TGCGCCAGCAGCCAAGGGGAGCGTGCCAGCTACGAGCAGTACTTC	NA	TRBV4-1	TRBJ2-7	NA
CASRGGKLSYEQYF	TGTGCCAGCAGAGGCGGGAAGCTCTCCTACGAGCAGTACTTC	NA	TRBV6-5	TRBJ2-7	NA
CASSMGQGAQPQHF	TGTGCCAGCAGTATGGGCCAGGGGGCCCAGCCCCAGCATTTT	NA	TRBV28	TRBJ1-5	TRBD1
CASSPPGWGGGNTEAFF	TGTGCCAGCTCACCCCCCGGTTGGGGGGGCGGGAACACTGAAGCTTTCTTT	NA	TRBV18	TRBJ1-1	NA
CASSEGGPREQYF	TGTGCCAGCAGTGAGGGTGGGCCCAGGGAGCAGTACTTC	NA	TRBV6-1	TRBJ2-7	NA
CASSVGGSSHNEQFF	TGTGCCAGCAGCGTGGGCGGGAGTTCACACAATGAGCAGTTCTTC	NA	TRBV9	TRBJ2-1	TRBD2
CSVVDRASYEQYF	TGCAGCGTTGTAGACAGGGCCTCCTACGAGCAGTACTTC	NA	TRBV29-1	TRBJ2-7	TRBD1
CAWSVQLNNQPQHF	TGTGCCTGGAGTGTACAACTGAACAATCAGCCCCAGCATTTT	NA	TRBV30	TRBJ1-5	NA
CASSDRGRTYEQYF	TGTGCCAGCAGTGATAGGGGGCGGACCTACGAGCAGTACTTC	NA	TRBV6-1	TRBJ2-7	TRBD1
CASSEMTGNEKLFF	TGTGCCAGCAGTGAAATGACAGGCAATGAAAAACTGTTTTTT	NA	TRBV6-5	TRBJ1-4	NA
CASSYSRRLNTGELFF	TGTGCCAGCAGTTACTCTAGACGGCTAAACACCGGGGAGCTGTTTTTT	NA	TRBV6-5	TRBJ2-2	NA
CASSRDSADTEAFF	TGCGCCAGCAGTCGGGACAGTGCGGACACTGAAGCTTTCTTT	few	TRBV5-1	TRBJ1-1	TRBD1
CASSPRAGQGGEQFF	TGTGCCAGCTCACCACGGGCGGGACAGGGAGGTGAGCAGTTCTTC	NA	TRBV18	TRBJ2-1	TRBD1
CASSEGLPTDTQYF	TGTGCCAGCAGTGAAGGACTTCCCACAGATACGCAGTATTTT	NA	TRBV6-1	TRBJ2-3	NA
CASSSDRLRREKLFF	TGTGCCAGCAGCTCAGACAGGTTGCGGAGGGAAAAACTGTTTTTT	NA	TRBV7-8	TRBJ1-4	NA
CASSPSLRSPGELFF	TGTGCCAGCAGCCCCTCTTTGAGGTCCCCCGGGGAGCTGTTTTTT	NA	TRBV14	TRBJ2-2	NA
CASTESITMNTEAFF	TGTGCCAGCACCGAGTCGATTACCATGAACACTGAAGCTTTCTTT	NA	TRBV7-6	TRBJ1-1	NA
CASSRTSVRSSTDTQYF	TGTGCCAGCAGCCGAACTAGCGTACGCTCTAGCACAGATACGCAGTATTTT	NA	TRBV4-2	TRBJ2-3	TRBD2
CASDSARRSGNTIYF	TGTGCCTCCGACTCGGCCCGCCGCTCTGGAAACACCATATATTTT	once	TRBV30	TRBJ1-3	NA
CATSQETQYF	TGTGCCACCAGTCAAGAGACCCAGTACTTC	NA	TRBV21-1	TRBJ2-5	NA
CASSRTSGAKYNEQFF	TGTGCCAGCAGCCGGACTAGCGGGGCAAAGTACAATGAGCAGTTCTTC	once	TRBV11-3	TRBJ2-1	TRBD2
CASNDSGRSEQYF	TGTGCCAGCAACGATAGCGGGAGATCCGAGCAGTACTTC	NA	TRBV6-6	TRBJ2-7	TRBD2
CASSLTCNQPQHF	TGTGCCAGCAGCTTGACCTGCAATCAGCCCCAGCATTTT	NA	TRBV5-7	TRBJ1-5	NA
CASSLGLNNEQFF	TGTGCCAGCAGCTTAGGACTAAACAATGAGCAGTTCTTC	NA	TRBV11-2	TRBJ2-1	NA
CAWSAGGTEAFF	TGTGCCTGGAGTGCAGGGGGGACTGAAGCTTTCTTT	NA	TRBV30	TRBJ1-1	TRBD1
CASSPFSGSFSDTQYF	TGTGCCAGCAGCCCTTTTAGCGGGAGTTTCTCGGATACGCAGTATTTT	NA	TRBV5-4	TRBJ2-3	TRBD2
CASTPMGVQETQYF	TGTGCCAGCACCCCCATGGGGGTACAAGAGACCCAGTACTTC	few	TRBV7-2	TRBJ2-5	NA
CASSRELAGVIDTQYF	TGCGCCAGCAGCCGAGAACTAGCGGGAGTTATAGATACGCAGTATTTT	NA	TRBV4-3	TRBJ2-3	TRBD2
CSVARGSKTEAFF	TGCAGCGTTGCCCGAGGGAGTAAAACTGAAGCTTTCTTT	NA	TRBV29-1	TRBJ1-1	NA
CASSLYSGGDNEQFF	TGTGCCAGCAGTTTATATAGCGGTGGGGACAATGAGCAGTTCTTC	NA	TRBV28	TRBJ2-1	NA
CASSVEWGSYEQYF	TGTGCCAGCAGTGTAGAATGGGGGTCCTACGAGCAGTACTTC	NA	TRBV6-1	TRBJ2-7	NA